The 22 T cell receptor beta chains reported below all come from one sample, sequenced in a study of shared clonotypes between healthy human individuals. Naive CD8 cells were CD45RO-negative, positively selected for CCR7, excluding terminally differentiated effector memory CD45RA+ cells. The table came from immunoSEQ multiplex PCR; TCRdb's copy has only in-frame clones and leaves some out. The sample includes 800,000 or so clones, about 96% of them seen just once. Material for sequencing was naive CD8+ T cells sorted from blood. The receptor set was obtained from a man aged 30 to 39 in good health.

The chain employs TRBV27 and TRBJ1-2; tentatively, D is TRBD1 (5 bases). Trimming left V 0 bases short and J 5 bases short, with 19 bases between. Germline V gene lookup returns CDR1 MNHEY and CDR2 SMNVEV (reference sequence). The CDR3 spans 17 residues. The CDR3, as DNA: TGTGCCAGCAGTTTATCGATGGGGGTCGGGGTTCTATATGGCTACACCTTC. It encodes CASSLSMGVGVLYGYTF.

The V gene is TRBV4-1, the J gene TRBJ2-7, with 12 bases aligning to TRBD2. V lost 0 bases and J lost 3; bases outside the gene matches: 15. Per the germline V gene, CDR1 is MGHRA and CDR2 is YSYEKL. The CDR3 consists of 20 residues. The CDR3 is CASSQDLVFGLAGIVYEQYF. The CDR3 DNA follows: TGCGCCAGCAGCCAAGATCTTGTATTTGGACTAGCGGGAATCGTCTACGAGCAGTACTTC.

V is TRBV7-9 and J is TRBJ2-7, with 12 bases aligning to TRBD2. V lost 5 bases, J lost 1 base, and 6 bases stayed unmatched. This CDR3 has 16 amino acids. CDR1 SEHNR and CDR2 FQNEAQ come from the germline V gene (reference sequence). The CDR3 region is CASSPRTSGDSYEQYF. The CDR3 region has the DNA TGTGCCAGCAGCCCTAGGACTAGCGGGGATTCCTACGAGCAGTACTTC.

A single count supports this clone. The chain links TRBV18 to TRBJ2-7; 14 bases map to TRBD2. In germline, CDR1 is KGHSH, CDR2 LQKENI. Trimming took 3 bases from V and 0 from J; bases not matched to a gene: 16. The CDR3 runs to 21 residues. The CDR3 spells CASSPRSTEGLAGVPSYEQYF. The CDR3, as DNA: TGTGCCAGCTCACCCCGAAGTACCGAGGGACTAGCGGGAGTCCCCTCCTACGAGCAGTACTTC.

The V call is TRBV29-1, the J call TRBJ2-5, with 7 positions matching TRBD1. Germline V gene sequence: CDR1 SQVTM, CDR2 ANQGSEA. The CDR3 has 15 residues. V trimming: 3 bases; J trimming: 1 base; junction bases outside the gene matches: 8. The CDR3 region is CSVDGTARLQETQYF. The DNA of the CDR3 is TGCAGCGTTGATGGGACAGCCCGTCTCCAAGAGACCCAGTACTTC.

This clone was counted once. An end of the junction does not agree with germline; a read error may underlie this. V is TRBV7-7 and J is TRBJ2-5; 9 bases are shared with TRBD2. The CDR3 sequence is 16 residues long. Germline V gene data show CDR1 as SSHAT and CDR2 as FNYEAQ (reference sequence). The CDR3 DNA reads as TGTGCTAGCAGCTTAGTGGTAGCGGGAGAGGGAGAGACCCAGTACTTC. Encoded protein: CASSLVVAGEGETQYF.

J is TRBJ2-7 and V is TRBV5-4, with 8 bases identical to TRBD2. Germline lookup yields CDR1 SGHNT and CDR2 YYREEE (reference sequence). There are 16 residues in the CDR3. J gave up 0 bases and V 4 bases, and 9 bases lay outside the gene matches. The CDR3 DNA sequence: TGTGCCAGCAGCAAAGCGGGAGTTGGGTCCTCCTACGAGCAGTACTTC. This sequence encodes CASSKAGVGSSYEQYF.

CDR3 sequence: CASKTSGRYNEQFF. The CDR3 coding sequence is TGCGCCAGCAAGACTAGCGGGAGATACAATGAGCAGTTCTTC. This chain uses TRBV10-2 with TRBJ2-1, with 12 bases aligning to TRBD2. Per germline, CDR1 WSHSY and CDR2 SAAADI. V lost 7 bases to trimming and J lost 4 bases; unmatched junction nucleotides: 2. The CDR3 length is 14 residues.

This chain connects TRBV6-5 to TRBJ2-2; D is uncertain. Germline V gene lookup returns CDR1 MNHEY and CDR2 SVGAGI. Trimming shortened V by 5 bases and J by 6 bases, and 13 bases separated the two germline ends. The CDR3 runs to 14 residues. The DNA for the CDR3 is TGTGCCAGCAGTACCGGCAGAACCCCCGGGGAGCTGTTTTTT. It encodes CASSTGRTPGELFF.

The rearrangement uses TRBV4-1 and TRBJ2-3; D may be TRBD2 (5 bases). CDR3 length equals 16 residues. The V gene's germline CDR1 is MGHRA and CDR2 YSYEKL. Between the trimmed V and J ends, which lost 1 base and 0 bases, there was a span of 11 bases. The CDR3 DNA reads TGCGCCAGCAGCCAAGTCCCAGCGGTTAGCACAGATACGCAGTATTTT. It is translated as CASSQVPAVSTDTQYF.

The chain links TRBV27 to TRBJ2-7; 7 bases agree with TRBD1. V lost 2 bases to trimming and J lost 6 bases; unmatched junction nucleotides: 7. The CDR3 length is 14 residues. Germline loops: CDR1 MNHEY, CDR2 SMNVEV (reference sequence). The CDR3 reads CASSLVTGDGEQYF. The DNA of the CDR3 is TGTGCCAGCAGTTTAGTCACAGGGGATGGCGAGCAGTACTTC.

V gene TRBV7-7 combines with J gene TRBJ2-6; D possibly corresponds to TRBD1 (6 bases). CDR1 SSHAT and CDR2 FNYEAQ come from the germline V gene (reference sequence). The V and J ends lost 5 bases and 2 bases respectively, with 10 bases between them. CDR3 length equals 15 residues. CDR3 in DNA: TGTGCCAGCAGCCGTACAGGGACTGGGGCCAACGTCCTGACTTTC. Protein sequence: CASSRTGTGANVLTF.

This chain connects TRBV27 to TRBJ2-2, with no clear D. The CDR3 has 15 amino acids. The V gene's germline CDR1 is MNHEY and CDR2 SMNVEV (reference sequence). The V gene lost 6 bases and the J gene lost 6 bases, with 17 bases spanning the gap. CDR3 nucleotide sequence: TGTGCCAGCAGATTTTTGTTTGTTGTTTCCGGGGAGCTGTTTTTT. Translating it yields CASRFLFVVSGELFF.

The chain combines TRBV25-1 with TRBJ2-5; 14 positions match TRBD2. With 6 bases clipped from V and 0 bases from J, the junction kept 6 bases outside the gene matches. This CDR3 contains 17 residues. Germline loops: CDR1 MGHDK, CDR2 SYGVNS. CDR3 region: CASRGLAGDLYQETQYF. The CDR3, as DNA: TGTGCCAGCAGGGGACTAGCGGGAGATTTGTACCAAGAGACCCAGTACTTC.

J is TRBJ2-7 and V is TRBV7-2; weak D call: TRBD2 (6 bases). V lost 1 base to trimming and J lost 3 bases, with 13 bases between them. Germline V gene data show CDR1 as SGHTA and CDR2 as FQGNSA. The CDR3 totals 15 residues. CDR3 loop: CASSLGVGGIYEQYF. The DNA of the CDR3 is TGTGCCAGCAGCTTAGGGGTTGGAGGGATCTACGAGCAGTACTTC.

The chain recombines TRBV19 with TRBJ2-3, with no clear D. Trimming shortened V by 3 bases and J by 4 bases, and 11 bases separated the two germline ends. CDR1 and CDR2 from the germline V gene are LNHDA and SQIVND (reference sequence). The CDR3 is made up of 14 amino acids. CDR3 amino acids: CASSILGNADTQYF. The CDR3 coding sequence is TGTGCCAGTAGTATCCTAGGGAACGCAGATACGCAGTATTTT.

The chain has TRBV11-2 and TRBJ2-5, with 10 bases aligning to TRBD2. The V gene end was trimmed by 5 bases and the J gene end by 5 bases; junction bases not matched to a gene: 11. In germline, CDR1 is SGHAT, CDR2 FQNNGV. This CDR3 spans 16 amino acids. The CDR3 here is CASSPGLAGVGETQYF. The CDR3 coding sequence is TGTGCCAGCAGCCCGGGTCTAGCGGGAGTCGGGGAGACCCAGTACTTC.

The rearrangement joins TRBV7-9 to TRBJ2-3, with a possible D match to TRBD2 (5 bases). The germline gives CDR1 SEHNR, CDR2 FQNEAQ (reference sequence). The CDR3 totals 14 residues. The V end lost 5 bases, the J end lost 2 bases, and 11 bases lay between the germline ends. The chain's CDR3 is CASSRRPYTDTQYF. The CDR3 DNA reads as TGTGCCAGCAGCAGGAGGCCATACACAGATACGCAGTATTTT.

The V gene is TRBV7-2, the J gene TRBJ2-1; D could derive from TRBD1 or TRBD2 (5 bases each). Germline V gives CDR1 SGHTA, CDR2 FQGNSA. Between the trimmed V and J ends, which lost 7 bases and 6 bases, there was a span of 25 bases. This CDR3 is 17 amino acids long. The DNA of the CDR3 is TGTGCCAGCAAGGGATGGGGGTACTCTCGCGGTTCCAATGAGCAGTTCTTC. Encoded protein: CASKGWGYSRGSNEQFF.

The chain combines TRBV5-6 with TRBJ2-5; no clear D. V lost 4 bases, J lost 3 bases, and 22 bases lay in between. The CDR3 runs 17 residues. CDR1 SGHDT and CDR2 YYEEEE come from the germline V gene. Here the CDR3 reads CASSPRAYHTNEETQYF. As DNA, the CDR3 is TGTGCCAGCAGCCCCCGGGCCTACCATACCAACGAAGAGACCCAGTACTTC.

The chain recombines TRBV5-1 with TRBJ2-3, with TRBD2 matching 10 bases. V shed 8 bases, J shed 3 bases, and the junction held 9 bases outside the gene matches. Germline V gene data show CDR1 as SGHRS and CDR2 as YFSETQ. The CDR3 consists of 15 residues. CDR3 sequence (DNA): TGCGCCAGTAACCCAGGGACTAGCGTGACAGATACGCAGTATTTT. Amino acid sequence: CASNPGTSVTDTQYF.

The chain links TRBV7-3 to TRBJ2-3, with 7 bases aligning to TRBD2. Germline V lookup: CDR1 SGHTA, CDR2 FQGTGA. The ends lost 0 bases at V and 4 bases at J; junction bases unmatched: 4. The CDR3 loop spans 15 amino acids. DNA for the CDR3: TGTGCCAGCAGCTTAACGGGAGGGGCCGCAGATACGCAGTATTTT. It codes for CASSLTGGAADTQYF.